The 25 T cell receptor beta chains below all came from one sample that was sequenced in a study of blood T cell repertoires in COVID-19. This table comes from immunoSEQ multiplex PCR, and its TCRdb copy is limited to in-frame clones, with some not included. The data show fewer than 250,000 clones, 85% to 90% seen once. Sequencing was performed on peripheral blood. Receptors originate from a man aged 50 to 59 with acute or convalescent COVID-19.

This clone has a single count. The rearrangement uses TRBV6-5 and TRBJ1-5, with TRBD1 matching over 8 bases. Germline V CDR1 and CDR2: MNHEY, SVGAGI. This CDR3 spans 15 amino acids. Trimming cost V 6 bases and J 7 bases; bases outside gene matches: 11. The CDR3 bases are TGTGCCAGCAGCGGGGACAGGCATGAATTGCAGCCCCAGCATTTT. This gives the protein CASSGDRHELQPQHF.

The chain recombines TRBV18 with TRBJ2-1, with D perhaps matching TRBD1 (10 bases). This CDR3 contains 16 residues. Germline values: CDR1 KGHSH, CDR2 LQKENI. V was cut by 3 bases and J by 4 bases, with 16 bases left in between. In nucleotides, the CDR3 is TGTGCCAGCTCACCGCTAGCGGGACAGGGGTACAATGAGCAGTTCTTC. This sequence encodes CASSPLAGQGYNEQFF.

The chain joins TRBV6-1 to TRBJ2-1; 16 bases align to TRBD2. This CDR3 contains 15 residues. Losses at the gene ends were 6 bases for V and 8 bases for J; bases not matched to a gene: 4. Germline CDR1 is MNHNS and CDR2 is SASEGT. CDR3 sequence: CASRGLAGGLYEQFF. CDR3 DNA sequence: TGTGCCAGCAGGGGACTAGCGGGGGGGCTCTATGAGCAGTTCTTC.

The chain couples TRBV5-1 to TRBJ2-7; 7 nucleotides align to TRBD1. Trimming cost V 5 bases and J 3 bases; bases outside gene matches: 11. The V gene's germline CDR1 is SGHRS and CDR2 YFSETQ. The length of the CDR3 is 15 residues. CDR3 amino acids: CASRRDGQANYEQYF. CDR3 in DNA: TGCGCCAGCAGACGGGATGGACAGGCGAACTACGAGCAGTACTTC.

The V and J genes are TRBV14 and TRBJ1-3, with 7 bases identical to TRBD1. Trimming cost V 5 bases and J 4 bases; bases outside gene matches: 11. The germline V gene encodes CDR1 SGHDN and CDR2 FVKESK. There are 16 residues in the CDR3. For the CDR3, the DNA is TGTGCCAGCAGCGCACCGGGACAGCTCTCAGGAAACACCATATATTTT. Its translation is CASSAPGQLSGNTIYF.

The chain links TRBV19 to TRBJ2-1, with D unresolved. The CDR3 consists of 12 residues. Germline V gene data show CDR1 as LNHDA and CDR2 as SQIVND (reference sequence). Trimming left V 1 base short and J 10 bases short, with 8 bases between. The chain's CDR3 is CASSIVGGEQFF. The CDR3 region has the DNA TGTGCCAGTAGTATAGTCGGCGGCGAGCAGTTCTTC.

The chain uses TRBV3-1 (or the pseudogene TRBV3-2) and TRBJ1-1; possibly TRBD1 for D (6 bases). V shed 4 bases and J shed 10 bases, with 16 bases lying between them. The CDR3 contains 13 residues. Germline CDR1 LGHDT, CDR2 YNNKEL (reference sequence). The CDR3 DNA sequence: TGTGCCAGCAGCCGGGGAGGGACAACCCCAGCTTTCTTT. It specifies CASSRGGTTPAFF.

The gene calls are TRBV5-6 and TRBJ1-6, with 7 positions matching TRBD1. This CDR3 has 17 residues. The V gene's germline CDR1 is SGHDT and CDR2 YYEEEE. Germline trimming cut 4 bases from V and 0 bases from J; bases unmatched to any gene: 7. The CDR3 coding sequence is TGTGCCAGCAGCACTCTGGACAGGAGCTCCTATAATTCACCCCTCCACTTT. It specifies CASSTLDRSSYNSPLHF. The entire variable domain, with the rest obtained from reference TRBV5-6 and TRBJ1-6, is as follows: DAGVTQSPTHLIKTRGQQVTLRCSPKSGHDTVSWYQQALGQGPQFIFQYYEEEERQRGNFPDRFSGHQFPNYSSELNVNALLLGDSALYLCASSTLDRSSYNSPLHFGNGTRLTVT.

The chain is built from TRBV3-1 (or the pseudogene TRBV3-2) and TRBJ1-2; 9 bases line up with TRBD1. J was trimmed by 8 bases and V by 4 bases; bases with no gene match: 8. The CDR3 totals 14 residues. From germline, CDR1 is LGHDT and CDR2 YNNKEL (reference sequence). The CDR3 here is CASSLRDRATGYTF. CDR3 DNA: TGTGCCAGCAGCCTCCGGGACAGGGCAACAGGCTACACCTTC.

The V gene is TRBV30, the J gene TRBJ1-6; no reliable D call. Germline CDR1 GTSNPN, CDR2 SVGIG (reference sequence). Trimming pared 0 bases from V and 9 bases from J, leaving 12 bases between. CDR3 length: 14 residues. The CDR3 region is CAWSVKPRGSPLHF. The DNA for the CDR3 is TGTGCCTGGAGTGTAAAGCCTCGTGGTTCACCCCTCCACTTT.

CDR3 coding DNA: TGTGCCAGCAGTTACACCCCCCAGGGCTCGGTCACTGAAGCTTTCTTT. It is translated as CASSYTPQGSVTEAFF. This chain connects TRBV6-5 to TRBJ1-1; D possibly corresponds to TRBD1 (5 bases). This CDR3 spans 16 amino acids. Trimming cost V 2 bases and J 4 bases, with 17 bases left between them. The V gene's germline CDR1 is MNHEY and CDR2 SVGAGI.

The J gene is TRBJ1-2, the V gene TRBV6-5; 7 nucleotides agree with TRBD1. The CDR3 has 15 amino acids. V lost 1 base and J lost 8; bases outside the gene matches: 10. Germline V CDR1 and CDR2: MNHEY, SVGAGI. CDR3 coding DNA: TGTGCCAGCAGTTACTTCGGACAGGCCCAGGGGGGCTACACCTTC. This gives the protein CASSYFGQAQGGYTF.

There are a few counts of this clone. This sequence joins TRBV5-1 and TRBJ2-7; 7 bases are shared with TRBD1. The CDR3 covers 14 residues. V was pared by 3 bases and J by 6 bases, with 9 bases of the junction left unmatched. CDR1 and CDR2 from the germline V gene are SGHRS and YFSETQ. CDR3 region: CASSSGTVLTEQYF. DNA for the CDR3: TGCGCCAGCAGCTCTGGGACAGTGTTAACCGAGCAGTACTTC.

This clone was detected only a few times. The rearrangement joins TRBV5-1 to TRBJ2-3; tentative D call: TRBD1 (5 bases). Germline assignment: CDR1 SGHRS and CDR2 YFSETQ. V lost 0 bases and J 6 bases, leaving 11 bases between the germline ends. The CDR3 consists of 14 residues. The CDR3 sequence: CASSLVGASDTQYF. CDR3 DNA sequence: TGCGCCAGCAGCTTGGTTGGGGCTTCGGATACGCAGTATTTT.

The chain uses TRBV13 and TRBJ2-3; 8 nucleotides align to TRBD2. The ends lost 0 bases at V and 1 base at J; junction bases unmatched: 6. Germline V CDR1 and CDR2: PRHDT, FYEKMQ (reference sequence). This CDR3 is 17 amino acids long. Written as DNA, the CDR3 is TGTGCCAGCAGCTTAGGGTTAGCGGGGTCCCGCACAGATACGCAGTATTTT. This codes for CASSLGLAGSRTDTQYF.

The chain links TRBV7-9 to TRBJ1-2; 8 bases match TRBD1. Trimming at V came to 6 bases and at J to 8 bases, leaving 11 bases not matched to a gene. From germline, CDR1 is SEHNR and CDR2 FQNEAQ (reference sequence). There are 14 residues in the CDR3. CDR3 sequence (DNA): TGTGCCAGCAGTCCCGCCGGGACAGGTAGCGGCTACACCTTC. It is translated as CASSPAGTGSGYTF.

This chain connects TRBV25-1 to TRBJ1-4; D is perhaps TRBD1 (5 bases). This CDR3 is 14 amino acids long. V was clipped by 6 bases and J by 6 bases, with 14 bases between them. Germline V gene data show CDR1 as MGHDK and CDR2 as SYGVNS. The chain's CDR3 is CASSPVGADEKLFF. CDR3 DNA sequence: TGTGCCAGCAGCCCCGTTGGGGCTGATGAAAAACTGTTTTTT.

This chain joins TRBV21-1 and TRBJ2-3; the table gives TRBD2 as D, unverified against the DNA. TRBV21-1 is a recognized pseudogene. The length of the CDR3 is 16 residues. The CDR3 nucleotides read TGTGCCAGCAGCAAAGATCGACCGGGGGGAACAGATACGCAGTATTTT. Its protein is CASSKDRPGGTDTQYF.

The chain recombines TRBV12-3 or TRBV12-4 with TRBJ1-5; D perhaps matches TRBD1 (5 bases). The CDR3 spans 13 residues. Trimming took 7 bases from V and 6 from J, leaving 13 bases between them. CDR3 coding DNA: TGTGCCAGCACCCCTGGGGGGGGTCAGCCCCAGCATTTT. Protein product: CASTPGGGQPQHF.

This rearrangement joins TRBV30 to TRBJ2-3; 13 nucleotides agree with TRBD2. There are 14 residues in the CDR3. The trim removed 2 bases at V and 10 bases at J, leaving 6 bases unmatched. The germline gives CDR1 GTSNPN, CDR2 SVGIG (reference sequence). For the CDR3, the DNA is TGTGCCTGGAGTAAGGGACTAGCGGGACAGGCGCAGTATTTT. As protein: CAWSKGLAGQAQYF.

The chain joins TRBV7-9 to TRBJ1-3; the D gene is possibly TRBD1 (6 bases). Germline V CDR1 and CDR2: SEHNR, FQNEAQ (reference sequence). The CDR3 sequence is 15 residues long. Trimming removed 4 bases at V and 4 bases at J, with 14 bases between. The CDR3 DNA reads TGTGCCAGCAGCTCCCCAGGGGTGGAGGGAAACACCATATATTTT. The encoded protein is CASSSPGVEGNTIYF.

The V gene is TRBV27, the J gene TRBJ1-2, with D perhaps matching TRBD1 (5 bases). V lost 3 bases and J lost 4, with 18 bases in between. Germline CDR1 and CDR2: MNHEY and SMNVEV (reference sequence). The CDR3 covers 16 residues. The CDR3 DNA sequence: TGTGCCAGCAGTTTTCACGCAGGCGGGGCCTCCTATGGCTACACCTTC. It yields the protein CASSFHAGGASYGYTF.

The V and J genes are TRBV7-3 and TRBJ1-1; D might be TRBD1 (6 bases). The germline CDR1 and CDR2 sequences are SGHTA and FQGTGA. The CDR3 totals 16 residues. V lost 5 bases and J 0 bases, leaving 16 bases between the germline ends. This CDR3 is CASSPQGLSMNTEAFF. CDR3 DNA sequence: TGTGCCAGCAGCCCTCAGGGGCTTTCCATGAACACTGAAGCTTTCTTT.

DNA for the CDR3: TGCAGTGCTAGTCTGGGACTAGCTAGTGAGACCCAGTACTTC. Residues: CSASLGLASETQYF. The chain couples TRBV20-1 to TRBJ2-5, with 9 bases identical to TRBD2. V lost 3 bases, J lost 5 bases, and 7 bases stayed unmatched. Germline V lookup: CDR1 DFQATT, CDR2 SNEGSKA (reference sequence). The CDR3 is made up of 14 amino acids.

CDR3 sequence reads: CASSTTVEETQYF. DNA of the CDR3: TGCGCCAGCAGCACGACAGTGGAAGAGACCCAGTACTTC. The chain employs TRBV5-1 and TRBJ2-5; D might be TRBD1 (5 bases). There are 13 residues in the CDR3. Trimming removed 4 bases at V and 3 bases at J, with 10 bases between. Germline V gene lookup returns CDR1 SGHRS and CDR2 YFSETQ. The full variable domain, rest sourced from reference TRBV5-1 and TRBJ2-5, is KAGVTQTPRYLIKTRGQQVTLSCSPISGHRSVSWYQQTPGQGLQFLFEYFSETQRNKGNFPGRFSGRQFSNSRSEMNVSTLELGDSALYLCASSTTVEETQYFGPGTRLLVL.